This T cell receptor (beta chain) is drawn from a study of vaccination and CD4 T cells after COVID-19. Study as a whole: Two doses of either BNT162b2 or mRNA-1273 vaccine were given to participants. Study observations and caveats: Counts of SARS-CoV-2-reactive clonotypes had a median that went from around 19 to 38, a nonsignificant change. Spike mono-reactivity held for 304 of 307 vaccine-specific clones in convalescent patients.

Losses at the gene ends were 1 base for V and 1 base for J; bases not matched to a gene: 0. Per the germline V gene, CDR1 is LGHNA and CDR2 is YNFKEQ. This CDR3 is 15 amino acids long. CD4+ T cells that had been cultured provided DNA sequenced with the Oncomine TCR Beta short-read assay. TCRdb ran MiXCR on the PCR reads and lists one entry per CDR3 protein. Of 2,600 or so distinct CDR3 sequences in the sample, 20% to 25% were seen once. With regard to this clonotype: Its cognate antigen is unknown.

The treatment is: approximately nine-day PBMC culture with coronavirus spike peptide pools or control peptides (ViraFEST assay). Researchers collected the unexposed donor's CD4+ T cells before the COVID-19 pandemic (2011-2018). Via ViraFEST, peptide pools expanded antigen-specific T cells before TCR sequencing. The chain has TRBV4-2 and TRBJ2-5, with 10 bases fitting TRBD2. The sample was CD4+ T cells from blood, cultured in vitro. This TCR derives from a human donor in good health. The chain's CDR3 is CASSQGTSGQETQYF. Written as DNA, the CDR3 is TGTGCCAGCAGCCAAGGGACTAGCGGCCAAGAGACCCAGTACTTC.